This T cell receptor (beta chain) was recovered during a study of human CD8 memory T cell subsets. The CDR3 is made up of 18 amino acids. Germline V gives CDR1 DFQATT, CDR2 SNEGSKA (reference sequence). The study, taken as a whole, reports: It was suggested by Chao1 estimates that stem-like memory T cells were more diverse than precursor exhausted T cells.

Buffy coats of healthy donors supplied the PBMC. Total CD8+ T cells were enriched by negative magnetic separation. The authors made TCR beta libraries using UMI-labeled 5' RACE. Per the authors' pipeline: Each of the TCR beta libraries had somewhere between about 2,800 and 18,000 functional CDR3 beta clonotypes in it. TCRdb reprocessed the 5' RACE reads, keeping one entry per CDR3 protein, no DNA. The V and J calls were determined by TCRdb, not by the authors. In all, the sample yields 6,500 to 9,000 distinct CDR3 sequences. Concerning this clonotype: Its antigen is unknown.

The rearrangement links TRBV20-1 to TRBJ1-3; TCRdb selects TRBD1, and the lack of DNA leaves this call unchecked. The source material was CD8+ T cells from PBMCs. The sequence derives from a human donor in good health. The CDR3 region is CSARVYDQGGTPGNTIYF.